One and the same sample provided the 3 T cell receptor beta chains below, sequenced in a study of tumor-infiltrating lymphocytes in localized non-small cell lung cancer (dated by TCRdb to about 2021). Library preparation employed the immunoSEQ multiplex PCR assay. The table comes from immuneACCESS by way of TCRdb, which keeps in-frame sequences with V and J called. Part of the clones is missing from these tables; in studies checked, under half for an unresolved V gene and the rest for unknown reasons. Counted in this sample were fewer than 8,000 clones; around 77% of them appeared once. Of the sample, 9% is held by the ten largest clones. Sequencing was carried out using lung tumor tissue. The source is a human donor with non-small cell lung cancer.

The chain is built from TRBV29-1 and TRBJ1-1; no reliable D call. Germline lookup yields CDR1 SQVTM and CDR2 ANQGSEA. The CDR3 is made up of 11 amino acids. The V and J ends lost 5 bases and 4 bases respectively, with 8 bases between them. The CDR3 loop reads CSVTRSTEAFF. The CDR3 bases are TGCAGCGTTACTCGGAGCACTGAAGCTTTCTTT.

The rearrangement links TRBV27 to TRBJ1-1; perhaps TRBD1 as D (6 bases). Germline V gene lookup returns CDR1 MNHEY and CDR2 SMNVEV (reference sequence). The CDR3 covers 12 residues. The germline V and J ends were trimmed by 6 bases and 12 bases, with 17 bases remaining between them. CDR3 in DNA: TGTGCCAGCAGAATGGGGCAGGGGTGGACTTTCTTT. Residues: CASRMGQGWTFF.

As for this clone: A read error may account for a junction end that differs from germline. V usage is TRBV6-5 and J usage is TRBJ1-5, with unresolved D. CDR1 MNHEY and CDR2 SVGAGI come from the germline V gene. The CDR3 has 14 amino acids. CDR3 coding DNA: TGTGCCAGCAGCTACTCAGGTAGCAATCAGCCCCAGCATTTT. Its translation is CASSYSGSNQPQHF.